This paragraph covers one T cell receptor (beta chain) sequence. Its antigen target is currently unknown. Per-base quality was not reported, and no clone a single base away is much larger than it. This record belongs to a study of blood T cell repertoires in COVID-19 (dated by TCRdb to the early 2020s). Study-level background: Samples covering the acute and convalescent phases of COVID-19 were provided by collaborators in the United States, Italy and Spain. The material from the prospective study consisted of cDNA or gDNA derived from T cells, B-cell-depleted T cells, or PBMCs. Deeply sampled blood TCRbeta repertoires from subjects exposed to, actively infected with, or recovered from COVID-19 were included in the dataset. The repertoires were released in a freely available public database intended as a resource for research on the immune response to SARS-CoV-2. The samples were drawn from the first 160 participants of the ongoing ImmuneRACE study and from some 1,300 subjects provided by 6 global collaborators. Nearly every sample came with metadata listing a de-identified subject ID, COVID-19 status, age in years and sex. Where available, HLA class I and class II types were taken from metadata supplied by the sample provider and were not determined by assay-based typing. The study at large found these results: Clinical and demographic metadata were provided uncurated, with the amount varying by source and participant.

TCRbeta CDR3 regions were amplified from genomic DNA using the immunoSEQ Assay, a bias-controlled multiplex PCR. The authors' pipeline ran thus. Within the assay, amplification of reference gene primers was used to estimate how many nucleated cells each sample contained. To quantify the absolute abundance of each unique TCRbeta CDR3 rearrangement, sequence reads were collapsed and filtered. For each sample, productive Simpson clonality was calculated as the square root of Simpson's diversity index over productive rearrangements. Here the immuneACCESS table is served through TCRdb, limited to in-frame sequences with V and J called. Missing clones are a known gap in these copies; in checked studies unresolved V genes cover under half, and the rest lacks a known reason. D and trimming come from the DNA, and the V and J calls and clone size come from that table. This sample lists 100,000 to 150,000 clones; about four fifths were detected once. The ten most abundant clones make up roughly 10% of the sample.

The CDR3 has 14 amino acids, counting the end cysteine and phenylalanine. Of the read, only the CDR3 DNA is kept; its 42 bases are in frame from base 1. For this chain, trimming is 6 bases at the V end and 6 bases at the J end, and the number of junction bases without a gene match is 4. CDR1 and CDR2, per the germline V gene, are SGDLS and YYNGEE. Collaborating institutions collected whole blood in K2EDTA tubes following their own protocols. For TCRbeta analysis, collaborators shipped samples in one of three forms: frozen whole blood, isolated PBMCs, or DNA extracted from either of those sample types.

The source material was peripheral blood. The receptor comes from a man aged 55 to 70 with acute or convalescent COVID-19. The rearrangement joined TRBV9 to TRBJ2-1, and TRBD2 aligns with 12 junction nucleotides. In nucleotide form, the sequence is TGTGCCAGCACCCCGGGACTAGCGGGCAATGAGCAGTTCTTC. This yields the protein CASTPGLAGNEQFF.